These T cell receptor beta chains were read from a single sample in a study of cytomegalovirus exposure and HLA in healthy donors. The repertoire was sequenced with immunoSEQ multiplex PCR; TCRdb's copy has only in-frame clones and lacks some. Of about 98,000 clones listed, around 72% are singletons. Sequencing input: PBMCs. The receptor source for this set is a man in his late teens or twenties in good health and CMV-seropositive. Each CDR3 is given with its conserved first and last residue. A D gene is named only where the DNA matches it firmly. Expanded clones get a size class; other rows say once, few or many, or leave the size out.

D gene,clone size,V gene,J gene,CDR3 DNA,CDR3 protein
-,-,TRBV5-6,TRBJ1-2,TGTGCCAGCAGCTTGGGCCAGGGCCGTTCTGGCTACACCTTC,CASSLGQGRSGYTF
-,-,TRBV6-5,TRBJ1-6,TGTGCCGGGGCCCGGGGGAGAAATAATTCACCCCTCCACTTT,CAGARGRNNSPLHF
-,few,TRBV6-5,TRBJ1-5,TGTGCCAGCAGTTACTCGGGCCCGAACAATCAGCCCCAGCATTTT,CASSYSGPNNQPQHF
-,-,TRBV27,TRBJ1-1,TGTGCCAGTATACAGGGATCTGAAGCTTTCTTT,CASIQGSEAFF
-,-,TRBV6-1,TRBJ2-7,TGTGCCAGCAGTGAAAGAGGGAGGCCAGCCTACGAGCAGTACTTC,CASSERGRPAYEQYF
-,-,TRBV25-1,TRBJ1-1,TGTGCCAGCAGTGACGGTGGGCCCCGGTCAGACACTGAAGCTTTCTTT,CASSDGGPRSDTEAFF
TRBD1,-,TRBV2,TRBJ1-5,TGTGCCAGCAGCTTGGGGGGGACAGGGGTTTTGCAGCCCCAGCATTTT,CASSLGGTGVLQPQHF
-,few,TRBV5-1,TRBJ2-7,TGCGCCAGCAGCTCCAGACAGGAGTCCTACGAGCAGTACTTC,CASSSRQESYEQYF
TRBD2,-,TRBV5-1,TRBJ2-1,TGCGCCAGCATACTTACTAGCGGGGGGGCTGATGAGCAGTTCTTC,CASILTSGGADEQFF
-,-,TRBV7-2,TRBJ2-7,TGTGCCAGCAGCTTCACCCCGCGGCAGGGTAACGAGCAGTACTTC,CASSFTPRQGNEQYF
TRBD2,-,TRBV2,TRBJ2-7,TGTGCCAGCATCTTCGCGGGACTAGCGGGGGTCGAGCAGTACTTC,CASIFAGLAGVEQYF
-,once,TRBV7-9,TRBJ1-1,TGTGCCAGCAGCTCCGGACAGACTTTTTCTTACACTGAAGCTTTCTTT,CASSSGQTFSYTEAFF
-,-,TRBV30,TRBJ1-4,TGTGCCTGGAGTGTACCCGGAGGGACGACTAATGAAAAACTGTTTTTT,CAWSVPGGTTNEKLFF
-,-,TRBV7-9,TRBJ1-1,TGTGCCAGCAGCCTCGGGTCTGGCACTGAAGCTTTCTTT,CASSLGSGTEAFF
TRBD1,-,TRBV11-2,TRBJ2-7,TGTGCCAGCAGTCTACCGGGACAGGGGGCTCACGAGCAGTACTTC,CASSLPGQGAHEQYF
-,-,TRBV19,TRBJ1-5,TGTGCCAGTAGTACCCCCCAGGGGCTGCAGCCCCAGCATTTT,CASSTPQGLQPQHF
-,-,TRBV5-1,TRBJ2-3,TGCGCCAGCAGCTTGGAGCACCACACAGATACGCAGTATTTT,CASSLEHHTDTQYF
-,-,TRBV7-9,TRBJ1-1,TGTGCCAGCAGCGCCCAGGGCTTGAACACTGAAGCTTTCTTT,CASSAQGLNTEAFF
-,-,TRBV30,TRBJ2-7,TGTGCCTGGACCGGGACTCATCAAACCTACGAGCAGTACTTC,CAWTGTHQTYEQYF
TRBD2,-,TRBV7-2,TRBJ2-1,TGTGCCAGCAGCCTCCCGACTAGCGGGGGCAATGAGCAGTTCTTC,CASSLPTSGGNEQFF
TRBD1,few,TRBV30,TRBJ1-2,TGTGCCTGGAATACGGGACAGGGGCATGGCTACACCTTC,CAWNTGQGHGYTF
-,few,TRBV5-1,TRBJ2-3,TGCGCCAGCAGCTCCGGGGGTGGGCCAAGATCGCAGTATTTT,CASSSGGGPRSQYF
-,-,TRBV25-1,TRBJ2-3,TGTGCCAGCAGTGAATTCGGGGTAAAGACAATAGCAGATACGCAGTATTTT,CASSEFGVKTIADTQYF
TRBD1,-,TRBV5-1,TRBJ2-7,TGCGCCAGCAGCTTGGATGGGGGACAGGGGGCCAACGAGCAGTACTTC,CASSLDGGQGANEQYF
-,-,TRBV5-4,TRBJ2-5,TGTGCCAGCAGCTTGTTAAAAGAGACCCAGTACTTC,CASSLLKETQYF
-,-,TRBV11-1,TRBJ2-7,TGTGCCAGCAGCTTTAGTCCCGGGTCTTACGAGCAGTACTTC,CASSFSPGSYEQYF
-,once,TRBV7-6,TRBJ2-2,TGTGCCAGCAGCCTCGACATAAACACCGGGGAGCTGTTTTTT,CASSLDINTGELFF
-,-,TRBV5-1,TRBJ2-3,TGCGCCAGCAGAAGCAGGGATACGCAGTATTTT,CASRSRDTQYF
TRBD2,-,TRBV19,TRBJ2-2,TGTGCCAGTACTGCTAGCGGGGCCCCCGGGGAGCTGTTTTTT,CASTASGAPGELFF
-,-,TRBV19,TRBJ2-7,TGTGCCAGTAGTTCTGACAGCTACGAGCAGTACTTC,CASSSDSYEQYF
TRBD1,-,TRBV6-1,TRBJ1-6,TGTGCCAGCAGTGAAGTATTTAGAGGGCAGGGGGCCCGCTATAATTCACCCCTCCACTTT,CASSEVFRGQGARYNSPLHF
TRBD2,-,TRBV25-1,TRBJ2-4,TGTGCCAGCAGGCAGGGACTAGTATGGAGCAATCAGTACTTC,CASRQGLVWSNQYF
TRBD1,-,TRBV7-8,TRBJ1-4,TGTGCCAGCAGCTGGGACAGATATAATGAAAAACTGTTTTTT,CASSWDRYNEKLFF
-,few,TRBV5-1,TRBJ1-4,TGCGCCAGCAGCAGCGGACGTCTGGGGACTAATGAAAAACTGTTTTTT,CASSSGRLGTNEKLFF
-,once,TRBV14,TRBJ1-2,TGTGCCAGCAGCCAAGAAGCCACGTATGGCTACACCTTC,CASSQEATYGYTF
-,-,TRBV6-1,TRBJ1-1,TGTGCCAGCCTAAGGGGAGGGTACACTGAAGCTTTCTTT,CASLRGGYTEAFF
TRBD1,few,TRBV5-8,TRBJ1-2,TGTGCCAGCAGCATCAAAACGGGACAGGTTCTTTATGGCTACACCTTC,CASSIKTGQVLYGYTF
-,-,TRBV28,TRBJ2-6,TGTGCCAGCAGGTCGGACAGTGGGGCCAACGTCCTGACTTTC,CASRSDSGANVLTF
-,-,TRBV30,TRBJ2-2,TGTGCCTGGAGTGCCATCGGGAACACCGGGGAGCTGTTTTTT,CAWSAIGNTGELFF
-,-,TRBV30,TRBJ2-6,TGTGCCTGGAATAGGAACAGGGTGTACTCTGGGGCCAACGTCCTGACTTTC,CAWNRNRVYSGANVLTF
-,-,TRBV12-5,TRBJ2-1,TGTGCTAGTGGTTTGGTAGGAGGGGACAATGAGCAGTTCTTC,CASGLVGGDNEQFF
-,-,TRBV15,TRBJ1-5,TGTGCCACCAGCCGGGGGAAAGGGGATAATCAGCCCCAGCATTTT,CATSRGKGDNQPQHF
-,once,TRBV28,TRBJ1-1,TGTGCCAGCAGTTTATCGGGGTCATACACTGAAGCTTTCTTT,CASSLSGSYTEAFF
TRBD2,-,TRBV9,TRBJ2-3,TGTGCCAGCAGCCCGGGACTACTAACAGATACGCAGTATTTT,CASSPGLLTDTQYF
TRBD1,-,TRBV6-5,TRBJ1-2,TGTGCCAGCAGTATGGGGACAGTTAACTATGGCTACACCTTC,CASSMGTVNYGYTF
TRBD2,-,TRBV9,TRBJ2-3,TGTGCCAGCAGCGTAGACACTAGCGGGGGGGCATTGGATACGCAGTATTTT,CASSVDTSGGALDTQYF
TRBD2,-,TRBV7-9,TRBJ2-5,TGTGCCAGCAGCTCCCGGACTAGCGGGGAGACCCAGTACTTC,CASSSRTSGETQYF
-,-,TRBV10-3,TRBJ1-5,TGTGCCATCAGTGAGCCGAAAGGGGATAGCAATCAGCCCCAGCATTTT,CAISEPKGDSNQPQHF
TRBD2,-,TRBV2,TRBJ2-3,TGTGCCAGCAGTAAGACCGGACTAGCGAGGAACACAGATACGCAGTATTTT,CASSKTGLARNTDTQYF
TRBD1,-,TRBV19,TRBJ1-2,TGTGCCAGTAGCGACAGGGGGGACTATGGCTACACCTTC,CASSDRGDYGYTF
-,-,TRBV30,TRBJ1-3,TGTGCCTGGAGTGTTTTGCAGCTTAGCCTCCGAGGAAACACCATATATTTT,CAWSVLQLSLRGNTIYF
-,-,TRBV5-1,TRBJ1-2,TGCGCCAGCAGCTTGACCTGGCGGCAGGGGAGGGACTATGGCTACACCTTC,CASSLTWRQGRDYGYTF
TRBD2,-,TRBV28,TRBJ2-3,TGTGCCAGCACTTCAGCGGGGGGTCCCCGAGATACGCAGTATTTT,CASTSAGGPRDTQYF
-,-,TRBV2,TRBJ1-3,TGTGCCAGCAGTGATTCTGGACAGCGATACCCGTTGTGTTTT,CASSDSGQRYPLCF
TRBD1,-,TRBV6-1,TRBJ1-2,TGTGCCAGCAGTGAAGCCGGGACAGTTATTAACTATGGCTACACCTTC,CASSEAGTVINYGYTF
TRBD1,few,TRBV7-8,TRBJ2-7,TGTGCCAGCAGCCACCGGGAGACAGGGGGCGAGCAGTACTTC,CASSHRETGGEQYF
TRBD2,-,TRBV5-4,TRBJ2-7,TGTGCCAGCAGCTACTCCGGGGCGGGGGTCCTCTACGAGCAGTACTTC,CASSYSGAGVLYEQYF